This is a list of T cell receptor beta chains from one sample in a study of T cell responses to AZD1222 COVID-19 vaccine. This table comes from immunoSEQ multiplex PCR, and its TCRdb copy is limited to in-frame clones, with some not included. This table has 100,000 or so clones, approximately 91% appearing once. The material sequenced was peripheral blood, taken on day 0 of AZD1222 vaccination. These receptor sequences come from an adult in good health. CDR3s include the opening cysteine and the closing phenylalanine or tryptophan. The D gene is left open where the match is weak. Size is stated for part of the rows, as once, few or many counts, or as a class when the clone is expanded.

CDR3: CARATSGGAYNEQFF
DNA: TGCGCCAGGGCGACTAGCGGGGGGGCCTACAATGAGCAGTTCTTC
J: TRBJ2-1
D: TRBD2
size: few
V: TRBV10-1

CDR3: CASSPSPALPGEKLFF
DNA: TGTGCCAGTAGCCCATCCCCTGCATTACCAGGAGAAAAACTGTTTTTT
J: TRBJ1-4
D: NA
size: once
V: TRBV19

CDR3: CASSWSSGGSYEQYF
DNA: TGTGCCAGCAGTTGGTCTAGCGGGGGCTCCTACGAGCAGTACTTC
J: TRBJ2-7
D: TRBD2
size: NA
V: TRBV27

CDR3: CASSPTGREDTGELFF
DNA: TGTGCCAGCAGCCCCACGGGGAGGGAGGACACCGGGGAGCTGTTTTTT
J: TRBJ2-2
D: TRBD2
size: NA
V: TRBV7-9

CDR3: CASSQERWNYGYTF
DNA: TGCGCCAGCAGCCAAGAAAGGTGGAACTATGGCTACACCTTC
J: TRBJ1-2
D: NA
size: NA
V: TRBV4-3

CDR3: CASSLWTVSSYEQYF
DNA: TGTGCCAGCAGCCTCTGGACGGTTAGCTCCTACGAGCAGTACTTC
J: TRBJ2-7
D: NA
size: NA
V: TRBV6-5

CDR3: CSVGVGTQRNGYTF
DNA: TGCAGCGTTGGGGTAGGGACCCAAAGGAATGGCTACACCTTC
J: TRBJ1-2
D: NA
size: once
V: TRBV29-1

CDR3: CASSTPPGLTYSPLHF
DNA: TGTGCCAGTAGTACTCCCCCGGGACTAACCTATTCACCCCTCCACTTT
J: TRBJ1-6
D: NA
size: NA
V: TRBV19

CDR3: CSAGGEGLEAFF
DNA: TGCAGTGCTGGTGGGGAGGGGCTTGAAGCTTTCTTT
J: TRBJ1-1
D: NA
size: few
V: TRBV20-1

CDR3: CAIRDRGRGTEAFF
DNA: TGTGCCATCAGGGACAGGGGGCGGGGCACTGAAGCTTTCTTT
J: TRBJ1-1
D: TRBD1
size: NA
V: TRBV10-3

CDR3: CAWSVRGPRDLGAQYF
DNA: TGTGCCTGGAGTGTAAGGGGGCCTAGGGACTTAGGCGCCCAGTACTTC
J: TRBJ2-5
D: NA
size: once
V: TRBV30

CDR3: CASSFSTGELFF
DNA: TGTGCCAGCAGTTTCTCCACCGGGGAGCTGTTTTTT
J: TRBJ2-2
D: NA
size: NA
V: TRBV5-4

CDR3: CASSKGGTANTGELFF
DNA: TGCGCCAGCAGCAAAGGGGGAACAGCGAACACCGGGGAGCTGTTTTTT
J: TRBJ2-2
D: NA
size: NA
V: TRBV4-1

CDR3: CASSPGHQQRSGNTIYF
DNA: TGTGCCAGTAGTCCTGGACATCAACAACGCTCTGGAAACACCATATATTTT
J: TRBJ1-3
D: NA
size: NA
V: TRBV19

CDR3: CASSLHHTRVSGANVLTF
DNA: TGTGCCAGCAGCTTGCATCACACGAGAGTCTCTGGGGCCAACGTCCTGACTTTC
J: TRBJ2-6
D: NA
size: NA
V: TRBV5-8

CDR3: CASSALGGREKLFF
DNA: TGCGCCAGCAGCGCCCTGGGCGGCCGGGAAAAACTGTTTTTT
J: TRBJ1-4
D: NA
size: NA
V: TRBV5-1

CDR3: CATRLFNTEAFF
DNA: TGTGCCACCCGCCTATTCAACACTGAAGCTTTCTTT
J: TRBJ1-1
D: NA
size: NA
V: TRBV25-1

CDR3: CTSSLSRLARYTDTQYF
DNA: TGCACCAGCAGCTTGAGTCGACTAGCTCGATACACAGATACGCAGTATTTT
J: TRBJ2-3
D: NA
size: NA
V: TRBV1

CDR3: CASSSLGTGLMSYEQYF
DNA: TGTGCCAGCAGTTCTCTCGGGACAGGGCTAATGTCCTACGAGCAGTACTTC
J: TRBJ2-7
D: TRBD1
size: NA
V: TRBV25-1

CDR3: CASSAGTGTNNQPQHF
DNA: TGTGCCAGCAGCGCCGGGACAGGGACTAACAATCAGCCCCAGCATTTT
J: TRBJ1-5
D: TRBD1
size: NA
V: TRBV4-2

CDR3: CASSLADKRTEAFF
DNA: TGTGCCAGCAGCTTAGCGGACAAACGGACTGAAGCTTTCTTT
J: TRBJ1-1
D: NA
size: NA
V: TRBV7-6

CDR3: CASSYLRTSQRSPEEQYF
DNA: TGTGCCAGCAGTTACCTGCGGACTAGCCAACGTTCTCCGGAGGAGCAGTACTTC
J: TRBJ2-7
D: TRBD2
size: NA
V: TRBV6-2/TRBV6-3

CDR3: CASSLPGTGLQFF
DNA: TGTGCCAGCAGCTTACCCGGGACAGGGTTGCAGTTCTTC
J: TRBJ2-1
D: TRBD1
size: NA
V: TRBV5-4

CDR3: CASSVEMNTEAFF
DNA: TGTGCCAGCAGCGTAGAGATGAACACTGAAGCTTTCTTT
J: TRBJ1-1
D: NA
size: NA
V: TRBV9

CDR3: CASSRGSGNEQYF
DNA: TGTGCCAGCAGCCGCGGGAGCGGGAACGAGCAGTACTTC
J: TRBJ2-7
D: TRBD2
size: NA
V: TRBV7-9

CDR3: CAWRDRVSGYTF
DNA: TGTGCCTGGAGGGACAGGGTTAGTGGCTACACCTTC
J: TRBJ1-2
D: TRBD1
size: NA
V: TRBV30

CDR3: CASSVAAGYEQYF
DNA: TGTGCCAGCAGCGTAGCCGCAGGGTACGAGCAGTACTTC
J: TRBJ2-7
D: NA
size: few
V: TRBV9

CDR3: CASSIRRNTEAFF
DNA: TGTGCCAGCAGCATAAGACGAAACACTGAAGCTTTCTTT
J: TRBJ1-1
D: NA
size: NA
V: TRBV21-1

CDR3: CAWSRAGPETQYF
DNA: TGTGCCTGGAGTAGGGCAGGTCCAGAGACCCAGTACTTC
J: TRBJ2-5
D: NA
size: NA
V: TRBV30

CDR3: CASSFVMGSDEQFF
DNA: TGTGCCAGCAGCTTTGTGATGGGCTCCGATGAGCAGTTCTTC
J: TRBJ2-1
D: NA
size: NA
V: TRBV5-6

CDR3: CAISLQPGGQETQYF
DNA: TGTGCCATCAGTTTACAACCCGGGGGGCAAGAGACCCAGTACTTC
J: TRBJ2-5
D: TRBD2
size: NA
V: TRBV10-3

CDR3: CASSIARDYEQYF
DNA: TGTGCCAGTAGTATAGCCAGGGACTACGAGCAGTACTTC
J: TRBJ2-7
D: NA
size: few
V: TRBV19

CDR3: CASSVDPRGNSPLHF
DNA: TGTGCCAGCAGCGTAGATCCCAGGGGGAATTCACCCCTCCACTTT
J: TRBJ1-6
D: TRBD1
size: NA
V: TRBV9

CDR3: CATQTGMNTEAFF
DNA: TGTGCCACGCAGACAGGCATGAACACTGAAGCTTTCTTT
J: TRBJ1-1
D: NA
size: NA
V: TRBV19

CDR3: CASSLDDGSKMNTEAFF
DNA: TGTGCCAGCAGCCTCGATGATGGTTCCAAGATGAACACTGAAGCTTTCTTT
J: TRBJ1-1
D: NA
size: NA
V: TRBV28